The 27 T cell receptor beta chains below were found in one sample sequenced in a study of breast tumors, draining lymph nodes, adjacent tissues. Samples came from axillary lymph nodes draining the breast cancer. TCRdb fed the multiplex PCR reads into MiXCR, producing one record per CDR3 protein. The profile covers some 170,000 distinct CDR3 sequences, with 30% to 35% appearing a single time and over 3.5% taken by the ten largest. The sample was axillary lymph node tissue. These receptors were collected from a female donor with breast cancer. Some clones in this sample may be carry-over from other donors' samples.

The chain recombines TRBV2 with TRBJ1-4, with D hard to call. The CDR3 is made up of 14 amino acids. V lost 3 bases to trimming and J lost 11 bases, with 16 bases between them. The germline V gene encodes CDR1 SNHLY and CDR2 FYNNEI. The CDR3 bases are TGTGCCAGCAGTGATGGGAGGCCCCCTTTTAAACTGTTTTTT. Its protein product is CASSDGRPPFKLFF.

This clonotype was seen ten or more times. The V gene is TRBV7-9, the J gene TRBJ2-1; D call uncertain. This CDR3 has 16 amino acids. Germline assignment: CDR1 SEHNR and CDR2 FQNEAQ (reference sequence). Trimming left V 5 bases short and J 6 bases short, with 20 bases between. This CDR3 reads CASSQLAGLNSNEQFF. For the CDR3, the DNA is TGTGCCAGCAGCCAGTTGGCTGGCCTAAACTCCAATGAGCAGTTCTTC.

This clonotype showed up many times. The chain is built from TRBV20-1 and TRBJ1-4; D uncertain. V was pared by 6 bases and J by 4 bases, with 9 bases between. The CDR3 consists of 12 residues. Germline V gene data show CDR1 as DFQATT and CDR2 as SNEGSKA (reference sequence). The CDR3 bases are TGCAGTGCGGGCGGGCTTAATGAAAAACTGTTTTTT. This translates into CSAGGLNEKLFF.

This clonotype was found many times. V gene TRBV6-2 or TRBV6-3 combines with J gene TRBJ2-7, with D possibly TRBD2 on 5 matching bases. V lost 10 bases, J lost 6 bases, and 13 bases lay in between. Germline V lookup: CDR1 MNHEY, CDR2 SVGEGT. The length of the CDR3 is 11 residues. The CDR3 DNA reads TGTGCCACCTACCCCGGGGTCGAGCAGTACTTC. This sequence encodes CATYPGVEQYF.

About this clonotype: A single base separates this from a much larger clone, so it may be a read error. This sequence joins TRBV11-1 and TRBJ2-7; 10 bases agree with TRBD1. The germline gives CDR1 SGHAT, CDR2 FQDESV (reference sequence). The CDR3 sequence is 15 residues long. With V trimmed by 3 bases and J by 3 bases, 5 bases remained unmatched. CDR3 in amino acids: CASSLDRGSNYEQYF. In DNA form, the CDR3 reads TGTGCCAGCAGCTTGGACAGGGGGTCCAACTACGAGCAGTACTTC.

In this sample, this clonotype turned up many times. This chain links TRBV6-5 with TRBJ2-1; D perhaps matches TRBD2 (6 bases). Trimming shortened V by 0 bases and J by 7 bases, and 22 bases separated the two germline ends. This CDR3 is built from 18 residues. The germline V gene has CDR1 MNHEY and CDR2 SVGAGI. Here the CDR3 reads CASSYSTNLALGLNEQFF. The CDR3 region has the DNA TGTGCCAGCAGTTACTCTACAAACCTAGCGTTAGGGTTGAATGAGCAGTTCTTC.

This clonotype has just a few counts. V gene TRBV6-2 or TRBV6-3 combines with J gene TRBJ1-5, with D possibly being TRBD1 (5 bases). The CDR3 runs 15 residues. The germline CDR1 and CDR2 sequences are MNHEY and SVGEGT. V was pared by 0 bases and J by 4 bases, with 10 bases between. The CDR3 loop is CASSYSPGRNQPQHF. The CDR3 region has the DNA TGTGCCAGCAGTTACTCTCCGGGACGGAATCAGCCCCAGCATTTT.

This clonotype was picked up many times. The CDR3 region is CASCSASGLAGEQYF. The CDR3 region has the DNA TGTGCCAGCTGCTCGGCGTCGGGACTAGCGGGCGAGCAGTACTTC. The chain combines TRBV6-2 or TRBV6-3 with TRBJ2-7, with TRBD2 matching over 12 bases. V shed 8 bases, J shed 6 bases, and the junction held 11 bases outside the gene matches. Germline V CDR1 and CDR2: MNHEY, SVGEGT. CDR3 length: 15 amino acids.

The CDR3 DNA reads TGTGCCAGCAGTATCCGGAGGGGGGGGGCCACAGATACGCAGTATTTT. This codes for CASSIRRGGATDTQYF. The V and J genes are TRBV7-8 and TRBJ2-3; tentative D call: TRBD2 (7 bases). The CDR3 sequence is 16 residues long. V was cut by 6 bases and J by 2 bases, with 18 bases left in between. Germline lookup yields CDR1 SGHVS and CDR2 FQNEAQ.

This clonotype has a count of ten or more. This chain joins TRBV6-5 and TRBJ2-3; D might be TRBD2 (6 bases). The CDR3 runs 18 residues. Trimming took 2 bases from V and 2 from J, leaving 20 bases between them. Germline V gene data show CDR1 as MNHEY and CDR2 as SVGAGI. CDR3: CASSYGPKKRAYTDTQYF. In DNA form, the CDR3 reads TGTGCCAGCAGTTACGGCCCCAAGAAGCGGGCATACACAGATACGCAGTATTTT.

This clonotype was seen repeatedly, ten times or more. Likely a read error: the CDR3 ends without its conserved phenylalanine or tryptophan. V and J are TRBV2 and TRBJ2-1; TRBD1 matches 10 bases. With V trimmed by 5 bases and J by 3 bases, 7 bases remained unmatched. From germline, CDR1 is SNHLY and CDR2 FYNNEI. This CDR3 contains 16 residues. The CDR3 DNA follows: TGTGCCAGCAGTCCTTACCGGGACAGGGGCTACAATGAGCAGTTCCTC. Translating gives CASSPYRDRGYNEQFL.

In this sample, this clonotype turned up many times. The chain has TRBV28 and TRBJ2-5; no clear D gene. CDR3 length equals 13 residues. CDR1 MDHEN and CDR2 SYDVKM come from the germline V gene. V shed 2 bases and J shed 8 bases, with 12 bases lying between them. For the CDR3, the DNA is TGTGCCAGCAGTTTAGTTGAAGGTTCCACCCAGTACTTC. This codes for CASSLVEGSTQYF.

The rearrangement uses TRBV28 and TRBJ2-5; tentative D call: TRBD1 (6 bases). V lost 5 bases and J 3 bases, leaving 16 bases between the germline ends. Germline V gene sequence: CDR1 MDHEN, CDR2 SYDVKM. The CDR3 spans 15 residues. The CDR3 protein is CASSPTGMAEETQYF. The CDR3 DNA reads TGTGCCAGCAGTCCAACAGGGATGGCTGAAGAGACCCAGTACTTC.

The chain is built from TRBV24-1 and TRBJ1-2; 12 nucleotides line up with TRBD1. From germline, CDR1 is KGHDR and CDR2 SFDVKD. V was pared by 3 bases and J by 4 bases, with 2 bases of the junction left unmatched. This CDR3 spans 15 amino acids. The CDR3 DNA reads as TGTGCCACCAGTGATGGGACAGGGGGCGGCTATGGCTACACCTTC. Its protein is CATSDGTGGGYGYTF.

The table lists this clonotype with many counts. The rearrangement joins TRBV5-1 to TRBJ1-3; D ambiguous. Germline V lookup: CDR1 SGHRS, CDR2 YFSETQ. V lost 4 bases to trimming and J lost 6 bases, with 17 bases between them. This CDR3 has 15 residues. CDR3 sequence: CASSRGGVDENTIYF. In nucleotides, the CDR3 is TGCGCCAGCAGCCGCGGCGGGGTCGACGAAAACACCATATATTTT.

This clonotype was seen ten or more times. The CDR3 coding sequence is TGTGCCATCAGTGAGGGACGCTGGGGTGGAGGGGGCTACACCTTC. It translates to CAISEGRWGGGGYTF. The chain links TRBV10-3 to TRBJ1-2; D not resolved. V shed 2 bases and J shed 8 bases, with 18 bases lying between them. The CDR3 has 15 residues. Looked up from germline, CDR1 is ENHRY and CDR2 is SYGVKD.

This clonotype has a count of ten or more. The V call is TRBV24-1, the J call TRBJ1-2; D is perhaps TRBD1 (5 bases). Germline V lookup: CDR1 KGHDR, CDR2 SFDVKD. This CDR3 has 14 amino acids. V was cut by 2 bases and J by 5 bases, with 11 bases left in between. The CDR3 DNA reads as TGTGCCACCAGTGATTGGCAGACAGATTATGGCTACACCTTC. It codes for CATSDWQTDYGYTF.

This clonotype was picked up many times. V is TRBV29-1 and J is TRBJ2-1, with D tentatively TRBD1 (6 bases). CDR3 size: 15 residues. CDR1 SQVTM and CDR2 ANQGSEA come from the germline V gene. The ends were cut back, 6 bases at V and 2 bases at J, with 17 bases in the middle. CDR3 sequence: CSVASRGETYNEQFF. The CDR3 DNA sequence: TGCAGCGTCGCCTCCAGGGGCGAGACCTACAATGAGCAGTTCTTC.

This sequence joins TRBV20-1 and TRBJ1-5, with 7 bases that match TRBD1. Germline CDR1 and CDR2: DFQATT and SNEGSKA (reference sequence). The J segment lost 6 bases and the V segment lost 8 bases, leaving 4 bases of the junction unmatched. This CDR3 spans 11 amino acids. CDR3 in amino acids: CSPRGAQPQHF. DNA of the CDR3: TGCAGTCCCAGGGGGGCTCAGCCCCAGCATTTT.

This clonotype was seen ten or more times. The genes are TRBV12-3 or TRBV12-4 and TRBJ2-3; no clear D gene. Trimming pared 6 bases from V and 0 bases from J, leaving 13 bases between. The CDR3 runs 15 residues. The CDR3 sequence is CASRYTGSSTDTQYF. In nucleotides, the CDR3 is TGTGCCAGCAGGTACACCGGGTCTAGCACAGATACGCAGTATTTT.

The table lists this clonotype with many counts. The CDR3 protein is CASTLRTGVYEQYF. In nucleotides, the CDR3 is TGTGCCAGCACCTTAAGGACAGGGGTCTACGAGCAGTACTTC. The chain combines TRBV6-1 with TRBJ2-7; 9 bases map to TRBD1. CDR1 is MNHNS and CDR2 is SASEGT in the germline V gene. Trimming at V came to 7 bases and at J to 3 bases, leaving 7 bases not matched to a gene. CDR3 length: 14 amino acids.

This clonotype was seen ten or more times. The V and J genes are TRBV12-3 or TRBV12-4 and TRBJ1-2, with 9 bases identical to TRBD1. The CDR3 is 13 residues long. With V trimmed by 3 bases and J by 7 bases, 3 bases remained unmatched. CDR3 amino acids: CASSFTGGFGYTF. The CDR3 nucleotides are TGTGCCAGCAGTTTTACAGGGGGCTTTGGCTACACCTTC.

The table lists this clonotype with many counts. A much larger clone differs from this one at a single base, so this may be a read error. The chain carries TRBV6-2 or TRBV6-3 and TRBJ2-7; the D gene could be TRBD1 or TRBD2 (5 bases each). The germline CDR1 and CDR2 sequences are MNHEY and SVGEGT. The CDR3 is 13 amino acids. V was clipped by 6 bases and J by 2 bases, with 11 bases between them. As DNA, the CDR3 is TGTGCCAGCAGCCCGGGACGGACCTACGAGCAGTACTTC. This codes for CASSPGRTYEQYF.

The CDR3 DNA sequence: TGTGCCAGCAGCCAAGCGGGGGGGACGGCCCAGAATGAGCAGTTCTTC. This codes for CASSQAGGTAQNEQFF. V is TRBV7-2 and J is TRBJ2-1, with 10 bases that match TRBD2. Germline CDR1 and CDR2: SGHTA and FQGNSA. J gave up 7 bases and V 5 bases, and 11 bases lay outside the gene matches. The CDR3 totals 16 residues.

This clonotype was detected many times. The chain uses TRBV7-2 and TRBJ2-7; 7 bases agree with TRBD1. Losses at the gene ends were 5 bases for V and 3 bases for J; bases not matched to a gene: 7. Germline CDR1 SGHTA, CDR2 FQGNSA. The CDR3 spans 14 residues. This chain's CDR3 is CASSRDRAGYEQYF. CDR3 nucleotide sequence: TGTGCCAGCAGCCGCGACAGGGCCGGCTACGAGCAGTACTTC.

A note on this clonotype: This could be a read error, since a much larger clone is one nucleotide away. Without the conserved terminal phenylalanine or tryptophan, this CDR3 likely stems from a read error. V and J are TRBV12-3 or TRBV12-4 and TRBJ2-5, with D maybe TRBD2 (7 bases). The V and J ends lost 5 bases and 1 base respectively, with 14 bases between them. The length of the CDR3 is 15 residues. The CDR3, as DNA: TGTGCCAGCAGTAGGACTAGGGGGACCCAAGAGACCCAGTACTCC. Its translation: CASSRTRGTQETQYS.

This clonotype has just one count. CDR3 in amino acids: CASSLDFGGVTFF. In DNA form, the CDR3 reads TGCGCCAGCAGCTTGGATTTCGGGGGCGTAACTTTCTTT. The rearrangement links TRBV5-1 to TRBJ1-1, with a tentative D call TRBD1 (6 bases). CDR1 and CDR2 (germline): SGHRS, YFSETQ. The CDR3 sequence is 13 residues long. V was cut by 0 bases and J by 12 bases, with 15 bases left in between.